The 10 T cell receptor beta chains reported below all come from one sample, sequenced in a study of CD8 T cells in ankylosing spondylitis. Broader study findings: What seemed typical of ankylosing spondylitis blood was a TCR beta motif built from several highly homologous variants.

From the 5' RACE reads, TCRdb called clonotypes with MiXCR, one entry per CDR3 protein. The table lists 200,000 to 250,000 distinct CDR3 sequences, approximately 16% of them singletons. The antigens these receptors bind are not known. The sample consisted of blood, either unsorted or a sorted T cell fraction (not recorded which). The receptors shown here come from a male donor with ankylosing spondylitis.

The table lists this clonotype with many counts. The V gene is TRBV5-1, the J gene TRBJ1-1; TRBD1 aligns across 8 bases. This CDR3 spans 13 amino acids. Per the germline V gene, CDR1 is SGHRS and CDR2 is YFSETQ. Trimming removed 4 bases from V and 8 bases from J; junction bases left unmatched: 7. The CDR3 loop reads CASSATGTGEAFF. The CDR3 DNA is TGCGCCAGCAGCGCTACCGGGACAGGCGAAGCTTTCTTT.

In this sample, this clonotype turned up many times. This chain connects TRBV28 to TRBJ2-5; TRBD2 is a possible D gene (7 bases). There are 14 residues in the CDR3. Germline CDR1 is MDHEN and CDR2 is SYDVKM. V was pared by 2 bases and J by 5 bases, with 12 bases between. The CDR3 DNA reads TGTGCCAGCAGTTTACCGGGGGGCTTGGAGACCCAGTACTTC. Protein sequence: CASSLPGGLETQYF.

In its sample, this clonotype was seen many times. The rearrangement links TRBV7-6 to TRBJ1-1; TRBD1 is a possible D gene (5 bases). The CDR3 has 16 residues. V lost 2 bases and J lost 6, with 19 bases in between. The germline gives CDR1 SGHVS, CDR2 FNYEAQ. Here the CDR3 DNA reads TGTGCCAGCAGCTTATTAGAGACCCGGGACTTTGCTGAAGCTTTCTTT. Translated: CASSLLETRDFAEAFF.

The genes are TRBV20-1 and TRBJ1-6; D uncertain. The length of the CDR3 is 19 residues. The V gene lost 1 base and the J gene lost 8 bases, with 27 bases spanning the gap. Per germline, CDR1 DFQATT and CDR2 SNEGSKA (reference sequence). CDR3 sequence: CSARARVPYRRETDSPLHF. Written as DNA, the CDR3 is TGCAGTGCTAGAGCCCGTGTCCCTTACCGCCGCGAAACGGATTCACCCCTCCACTTT.

V usage is TRBV29-1 and J usage is TRBJ2-7; no definite D call. The CDR3 has 10 amino acids. Per germline, CDR1 SQVTM and CDR2 ANQGSEA. V was cut by 6 bases and J by 6 bases, with 9 bases left in between. This CDR3 reads CSVAEVEQYF. For the CDR3, the DNA is TGCAGCGTCGCCGAGGTCGAGCAGTACTTC.

This clonotype was observed a handful of times. The chain's CDR3 is CASSFLSAEDTGELFF. The CDR3 nucleotides read TGTGCCAGCAGTTTTTTGTCTGCTGAAGACACCGGGGAGCTGTTTTTT. This chain uses TRBV28 with TRBJ2-2; D gene unclear. V was clipped by 3 bases and J by 3 bases, with 14 bases between them. The germline gives CDR1 MDHEN, CDR2 SYDVKM. CDR3 length: 16 amino acids.

This rearrangement joins TRBV6-6 to TRBJ2-5; D is uncertain. This CDR3 is built from 13 residues. V lost 6 bases and J lost 2, with 10 bases in between. The germline gives CDR1 MNHNY, CDR2 SVGAGI (reference sequence). CDR3 DNA sequence: TGTGCCAGCAGCCAACTCATACAAGAGACCCAGTACTTC. It is translated as CASSQLIQETQYF.

The CDR3 coding sequence is TGCGCCAGCAGCAACCCGACGGTAGCTAACTATGGCTACACCTTC. This sequence encodes CASSNPTVANYGYTF. The J gene is TRBJ1-2, the V gene TRBV5-1, with unresolved D. This CDR3 has 15 residues. Germline V gives CDR1 SGHRS, CDR2 YFSETQ. Trimming shortened V by 4 bases and J by 0 bases, and 13 bases separated the two germline ends.

The rearrangement uses TRBV4-1 and TRBJ1-2; D not certain. V was shortened by 3 bases and J by 8 bases, with 10 bases between the two germline ends. Germline assignment: CDR1 MGHRA and CDR2 YSYEKL. The CDR3 covers 12 residues. The CDR3 coding sequence is TGCGCCAGCAGCCAGGGCGCTCAAGGCTACACCTTC. Protein product: CASSQGAQGYTF.

This clonotype appeared a few times. CDR3 in DNA: TGCGCCAGCAGCCCGGCCTCCTCCTACGAGCAGTACTTC. Translated, it gives CASSPASSYEQYF. J is TRBJ2-7 and V is TRBV4-1; unclear D gene. V shed 4 bases and J shed 0 bases, with 7 bases lying between them. The CDR3 runs 13 residues. Germline V gene data show CDR1 as MGHRA and CDR2 as YSYEKL.